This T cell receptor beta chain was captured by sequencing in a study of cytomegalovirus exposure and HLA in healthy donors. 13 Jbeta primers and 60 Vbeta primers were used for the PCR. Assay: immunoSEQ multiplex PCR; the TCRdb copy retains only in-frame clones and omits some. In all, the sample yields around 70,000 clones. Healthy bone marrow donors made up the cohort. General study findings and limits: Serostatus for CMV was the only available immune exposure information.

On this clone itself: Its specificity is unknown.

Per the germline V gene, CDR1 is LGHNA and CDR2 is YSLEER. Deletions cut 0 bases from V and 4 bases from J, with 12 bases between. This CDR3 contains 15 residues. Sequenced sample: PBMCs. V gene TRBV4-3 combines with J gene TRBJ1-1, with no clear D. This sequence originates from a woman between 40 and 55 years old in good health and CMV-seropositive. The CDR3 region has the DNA TGCGCCAGCAGCCAAGAGATAGATTCAACCACTGAAGCTTTCTTT. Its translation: CASSQEIDSTTEAFF.